Listed below are T cell receptor beta chains from one sample, sequenced in a study of cytomegalovirus exposure and HLA in healthy donors. Data came from immunoSEQ multiplex PCR; TCRdb stores just in-frame clones and leaves some out. The repertoire includes about 200,000 clones, about 81% of them detected once, and about 1.8% sits in the top ten. The source material was PBMCs. Every receptor here comes from a man aged 18-30 years in good health and CMV-seronegative. Both conserved end residues are part of each CDR3. Each record gives: V gene, J gene, CDR3 protein.

V gene: TRBV27; J gene: TRBJ1-2; CDR3 protein: CASSLSGGYGYTF
V gene: TRBV7-7; J gene: TRBJ1-5; CDR3 protein: CASSSQPGQPQHF
V gene: TRBV19; J gene: TRBJ1-2; CDR3 protein: CASSISRGILGYTF
V gene: TRBV5-4; J gene: TRBJ2-1; CDR3 protein: CASSKDTSPDNEQFF
V gene: TRBV25-1; J gene: TRBJ2-7; CDR3 protein: CASSNIRDSTYEQYF
V gene: TRBV12-5; J gene: TRBJ1-3; CDR3 protein: CASLGSSGNTIYF
V gene: TRBV5-6; J gene: TRBJ2-7; CDR3 protein: CASSSPGKEGYEQYF
V gene: TRBV7-6; J gene: TRBJ2-7; CDR3 protein: CASSILNEQYF
V gene: TRBV5-4; J gene: TRBJ1-6; CDR3 protein: CASSLDRISYNSPLHF
V gene: TRBV7-8; J gene: TRBJ2-5; CDR3 protein: CASSLVGRVETQYF
V gene: TRBV10-3; J gene: TRBJ1-2; CDR3 protein: CAISDLGGGYGYTF
V gene: TRBV2; J gene: TRBJ2-7; CDR3 protein: CASSELAGATEQYF
V gene: TRBV16; J gene: TRBJ1-5; CDR3 protein: CASSQLISRDQPQHF
V gene: TRBV18; J gene: TRBJ1-4; CDR3 protein: CASSPNKKGQLGEKLFF
V gene: TRBV6-1; J gene: -; CDR3 protein: CASSEAAGGPTYEQYF
V gene: TRBV7-3; J gene: TRBJ2-1; CDR3 protein: CASSLGLANEQFF
V gene: TRBV5-1; J gene: TRBJ1-1; CDR3 protein: CASQTGTLNTEAFF
V gene: TRBV4-1; J gene: TRBJ2-1; CDR3 protein: CASSVDIPEDNEQFF
V gene: TRBV25-1; J gene: TRBJ2-5; CDR3 protein: CASSEYLGLQETQYF
V gene: TRBV15; J gene: TRBJ2-3; CDR3 protein: CATTPTRQGTDTQYF
V gene: TRBV10-3; J gene: TRBJ2-5; CDR3 protein: CATRTSGRETQYF
V gene: TRBV21-1; J gene: TRBJ1-6; CDR3 protein: CASSKRSGTPKRSPLHF
V gene: TRBV7-2; J gene: TRBJ1-2; CDR3 protein: CASSLGEFYGYTF
V gene: TRBV7-2; J gene: TRBJ2-5; CDR3 protein: CASSLVVLRQGQETQYF
V gene: TRBV6-6; J gene: TRBJ2-7; CDR3 protein: CASRPGQGAYEQYF
V gene: TRBV7-7; J gene: TRBJ2-5; CDR3 protein: CASSLDGGLETQYF
V gene: TRBV7-9; J gene: TRBJ1-1; CDR3 protein: CASSLGQGEAFF
V gene: TRBV30; J gene: TRBJ2-7; CDR3 protein: CAWSVSVEQYF
V gene: TRBV30; J gene: TRBJ2-4; CDR3 protein: CAWSPERAKNIQYF
V gene: TRBV5-6; J gene: TRBJ1-6; CDR3 protein: CASSLTDINSPLHF
V gene: TRBV6-6; J gene: TRBJ2-7; CDR3 protein: CASSYPGTSVKEQYF
V gene: TRBV14; J gene: TRBJ2-7; CDR3 protein: CASSPLTWDSSYEQYF
V gene: TRBV28; J gene: TRBJ2-2; CDR3 protein: CASSSAGTTNANTGELFF
V gene: TRBV2; J gene: TRBJ2-3; CDR3 protein: CASKRGPSTDTQYF
V gene: TRBV6-6; J gene: TRBJ2-7; CDR3 protein: CASSYLREKDEQYF
V gene: TRBV7-2; J gene: TRBJ1-1; CDR3 protein: CASSFTTGGFTEAFF
V gene: TRBV10-3; J gene: TRBJ1-2; CDR3 protein: CAIRLQGNYGYTF
V gene: TRBV19; J gene: TRBJ2-1; CDR3 protein: CASSVTSSYNEQFF
V gene: TRBV5-6; J gene: TRBJ2-5; CDR3 protein: CASSTRDRGRETQYF
V gene: TRBV5-1; J gene: TRBJ1-2; CDR3 protein: CASSPPGQEFYGYTF
V gene: TRBV7-6; J gene: TRBJ2-1; CDR3 protein: CASSLQAAGGYNEQFF
V gene: TRBV7-3; J gene: TRBJ2-7; CDR3 protein: CASSLAPTGGGEQYF
V gene: TRBV4-3; J gene: TRBJ1-1; CDR3 protein: CASSQVVQGLGNTEAFF
V gene: TRBV19; J gene: TRBJ2-7; CDR3 protein: CASSRRDNSYEQYF
V gene: TRBV20-1; J gene: TRBJ2-1; CDR3 protein: CSANPTPLEFF
V gene: TRBV18; J gene: TRBJ2-2; CDR3 protein: CASSPGTGRTGELFF
V gene: TRBV19; J gene: TRBJ2-7; CDR3 protein: CASSTAPGQYEQYF
V gene: TRBV7-8; J gene: TRBJ2-7; CDR3 protein: CASSLWGGFAYEQYF
V gene: TRBV6-6; J gene: TRBJ1-4; CDR3 protein: CASSNTDGEKLFF
V gene: TRBV6-4; J gene: TRBJ2-3; CDR3 protein: CASSDSQQAISTDTQYF
V gene: TRBV19; J gene: TRBJ2-1; CDR3 protein: CAISTSGVYNEQFF
V gene: TRBV2; J gene: TRBJ1-2; CDR3 protein: CASSEVQGWGGYTF
V gene: TRBV6-4; J gene: TRBJ1-4; CDR3 protein: CASSIAHRAATNEKLFF